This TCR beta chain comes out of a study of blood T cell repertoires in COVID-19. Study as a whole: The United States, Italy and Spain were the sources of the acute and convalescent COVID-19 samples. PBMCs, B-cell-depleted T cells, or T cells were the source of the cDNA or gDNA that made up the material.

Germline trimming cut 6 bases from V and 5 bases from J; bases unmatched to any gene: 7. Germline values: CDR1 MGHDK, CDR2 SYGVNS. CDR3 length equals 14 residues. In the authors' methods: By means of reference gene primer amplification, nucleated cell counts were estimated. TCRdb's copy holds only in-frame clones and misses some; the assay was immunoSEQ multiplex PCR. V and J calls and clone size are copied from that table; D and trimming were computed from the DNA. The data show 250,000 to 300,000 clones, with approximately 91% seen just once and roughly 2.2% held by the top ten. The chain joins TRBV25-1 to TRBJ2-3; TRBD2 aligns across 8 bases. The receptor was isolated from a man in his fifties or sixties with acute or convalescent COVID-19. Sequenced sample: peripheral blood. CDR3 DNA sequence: TGTGCCAGCAGGTCAGGACTAGCAGTAGATACGCAGTATTTT. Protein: CASRSGLAVDTQYF.